This T cell receptor beta chain originates from a study of T cell responses to AZD1222 COVID-19 vaccine. Study overall: Second-dose schedules of about 4 or about 12 weeks were combined.

Study results and caveats: Reportedly, nearly half of unique spike TCRs recognized epitopes outside B.1.351/B.1.1.7 mutations. All repertoire sampling was performed exclusively after the peak T cell response. Clonal diversity was possibly underestimated, and the donors were mostly white British, with more females.

A note on this clone: Its antigen remains unidentified.

Repertoires were generated with immunoSEQ multiplex PCR, while TCRdb's copy carries only in-frame clones and drops some. Of over 100,000 clones detected, roughly nine tenths appear once; the ten largest clones hold roughly 2.3%. Looked up from germline, CDR1 is SGHRS and CDR2 is YFSETQ. This CDR3 is built from 13 residues. The V end was cut by 3 bases, the J end by 1 base, with 7 bases between. Here the sequenced sample was peripheral blood, taken on day 0 of AZD1222 vaccination. This TCR derives from an adult in good health. The rearrangement joins TRBV5-1 to TRBJ1-1; no clear D gene. The CDR3 loop is CASSYSRNTEAFF. DNA of the CDR3: TGCGCCAGCAGCTACTCACGGAACACTGAAGCTTTCTTT.